The 2 T cell receptor beta chains below come from one sample, sequenced in a study of cytomegalovirus exposure and HLA in healthy donors. The study ran its PCR with 60 Vbeta and 13 Jbeta primers. Measured with immunoSEQ multiplex PCR; TCRdb has only the in-frame clones, and not every one. The table shows more than 30,000 clones, with roughly 67% occurring only once. Sequencing used PBMCs. Receptor source: a man aged 35-49 years in good health and CMV-seropositive.

This clone came up a few times. The rearrangement uses TRBV19 and TRBJ1-1, with D hard to call. Germline V gene data show CDR1 as LNHDA and CDR2 as SQIVND (reference sequence). CDR3 length: 15 amino acids. Trimming pared 3 bases from V and 1 base from J, leaving 12 bases between. CDR3 residues: CASSIVSTTNTEAFF. In DNA, the CDR3 is TGTGCCAGTAGTATTGTCAGTACCACGAACACTGAAGCTTTCTTT.

V is TRBV5-6 and J is TRBJ1-2, with 9 bases aligning to TRBD1. CDR3 length: 16 residues. Germline CDR1 is SGHDT and CDR2 is YYEEEE. V shed 4 bases and J 2 bases; nucleotides not matched to a gene: 9. DNA for the CDR3: TGTGCCAGCAGCGATGACAGGGGGATTACAAACTATGGCTACACCTTC. Protein: CASSDDRGITNYGYTF.